One sample yielded the 23 T cell receptor beta chains listed below, sequenced in a study of somatic mutations in cytotoxic T cells in rheumatoid arthritis. The method was immunoSEQ multiplex PCR; TCRdb's version includes in-frame clones alone and lacks a portion of them. The data contain 15,000 to 20,000 clones, more than 65% of them singletons. The sample consisted of CD8+ T cells sorted from blood. The receptors derive from an adult with rheumatoid arthritis.

J is TRBJ2-7 and V is TRBV11-2, with D tentatively TRBD2 (6 bases). V was pared by 2 bases and J by 0 bases, with 14 bases between. CDR1 is SGHAT, CDR2 FQNNGV, per germline. This CDR3 is 16 amino acids long. CDR3 sequence: CASSLPPLRDSYEQYF. In DNA form, the CDR3 reads TGTGCCAGCAGCTTACCCCCGCTGCGGGACTCCTACGAGCAGTACTTC.

The chain combines TRBV7-9 with TRBJ2-1; D possibly uses TRBD1 or TRBD2 (6 bases each). Germline CDR1 SEHNR, CDR2 FQNEAQ (reference sequence). Trimming pared 5 bases from V and 8 bases from J, leaving 13 bases between. CDR3 size: 13 residues. The CDR3 coding sequence is TGTGCCAGCAGCCCCGGAGGGGGGCATGAGCAGTTCTTC. This encodes CASSPGGGHEQFF.

The sample holds one count of this clone. The rearrangement uses TRBV6-5 and TRBJ2-7, with 9 bases matching TRBD1. This CDR3 comprises 13 residues. The junction had 5 bases not matched to a gene; V was cut back by 6 bases and J by 5 bases. CDR1 MNHEY and CDR2 SVGAGI come from the germline V gene. The CDR3 loop is CASRPRTGDEQYF. The CDR3 nucleotides read TGTGCCAGCAGACCTCGGACAGGGGACGAGCAGTACTTC.

With respect to this clone: One end of the junction does not line up with germline, which may come from a read error. The J gene is TRBJ2-3, the V gene TRBV29-1; a weak D match, TRBD2 (5 bases). The CDR3 runs 14 residues. Germline loops: CDR1 SQVTM, CDR2 ANQGSEA. The CDR3 is CSAPGPPSTDTHYF. The CDR3, as DNA: TGCAGCGCCCCGGGTCCTCCTAGCACAGATACGCATTATTTT.

This chain connects TRBV27 to TRBJ2-7; 7 bases line up with TRBD2. V lost 3 bases, J lost 3 bases, and 5 bases stayed unmatched. The CDR3 runs to 14 residues. Germline-derived CDR1 and CDR2 are MNHEY and SMNVEV (reference sequence). CDR3 nucleotides: TGTGCCAGCAGTTTTATGTCTAGCGGCTACGAGCAGTACTTC. It translates to CASSFMSSGYEQYF.

The chain links TRBV2 to TRBJ1-1, with unresolved D. Germline lookup yields CDR1 SNHLY and CDR2 FYNNEI. CDR3 length: 13 residues. The V gene lost 9 bases and the J gene lost 4 bases, with 15 bases spanning the gap. CDR3 nucleotide sequence: TGTGCCAGTGCCGGGATTGTTCCCACTGAAGCTTTCTTT. Protein: CASAGIVPTEAFF.

This clone was counted a single time. The rearrangement links TRBV14 to TRBJ1-1; possible D gene TRBD1, 6 bases. Germline values: CDR1 SGHDN, CDR2 FVKESK. CDR3 size: 19 residues. V was pared by 2 bases and J by 2 bases, with 24 bases between. The DNA of the CDR3 is TGTGCCAGCAGCCAACAGTCTCCGGATGGGGGCGGATTAAACACTGAAGCTTTCTTT. It is translated as CASSQQSPDGGGLNTEAFF.

The sample holds a few counts of this clone. This chain connects TRBV5-6 to TRBJ2-1; TRBD1 is a possible D gene (5 bases). This CDR3 has 13 amino acids. CDR1 is SGHDT and CDR2 is YYEEEE in the germline V gene. V lost 2 bases and J 7 bases, leaving 10 bases between the germline ends. The DNA for the CDR3 is TGTGCCAGCAGCTTCCCATCAGGGAATGAGCAGTTCTTC. Its translation is CASSFPSGNEQFF. The whole variable domain, filled in from reference TRBV5-6 and TRBJ2-1, reads DAGVTQSPTHLIKTRGQQVTLRCSPKSGHDTVSWYQQALGQGPQFIFQYYEEEERQRGNFPDRFSGHQFPNYSSELNVNALLLGDSALYLCASSFPSGNEQFFGPGTRLTVL.

This clone turned up a few times. The chain is built from TRBV9 and TRBJ1-2; D remains unclear. V lost 4 bases to trimming and J lost 8 bases, with 15 bases between them. This CDR3 has 13 residues. CDR1 and CDR2 from the germline V gene are SGDLS and YYNGEE. This CDR3 is CASSPQGLVGYTF. The CDR3 coding sequence is TGTGCCAGCAGCCCTCAAGGGCTGGTCGGCTACACCTTC.

The sample holds a few counts of this clone. For the CDR3, the DNA is TGTGCCAGCAGCGCACCGGGAGCCTCTATCTCCCTTGCTGGAAACACCATATATTTT. Protein sequence: CASSAPGASISLAGNTIYF. The chain couples TRBV11-1 to TRBJ1-3; D is unclear. Germline CDR1 and CDR2: SGHAT and FQDESV (reference sequence). CDR3 length: 19 residues. V was cut by 5 bases and J by 2 bases, with 25 bases left in between.

The CDR3 DNA follows: TGTGCCAGCAGTTTCTCAGGGCTGACGGGAAACACCATATATTTT. Translated, it gives CASSFSGLTGNTIYF. The V and J genes are TRBV27 and TRBJ1-3, with D possibly being TRBD1 (5 bases). The CDR3 is 15 amino acids. V lost 3 bases and J 4 bases, leaving 13 bases between the germline ends. The germline CDR1 and CDR2 sequences are MNHEY and SMNVEV (reference sequence).

The chain joins TRBV7-6 to TRBJ2-7; D gene ambiguous. CDR1 and CDR2 (germline): SGHVS, FNYEAQ. The V end lost 5 bases, the J end lost 7 bases, and 15 bases lay between the germline ends. CDR3 length: 13 residues. CDR3 bases: TGTGCCAGCAGCGAGACCCGGACCGGGGAGCAGTACTTC. It codes for CASSETRTGEQYF.

The V call is TRBV7-9, the J call TRBJ2-7; possibly TRBD1 for D (5 bases). The CDR3 loop spans 14 amino acids. V gave up 6 bases and J gave up 5 bases, with 17 bases separating them. Germline values: CDR1 SEHNR, CDR2 FQNEAQ (reference sequence). CDR3 in DNA: TGTGCCAGCAGTTCAGATCTCAGGGAACACGAGCAGTACTTC. Translation: CASSSDLREHEQYF.

The chain recombines TRBV7-2 with TRBJ1-2; D is uncertain. The V end was cut by 1 base, the J end by 1 base, with 7 bases between. The CDR3 extends over 14 amino acids. Germline assignment: CDR1 SGHTA and CDR2 FQGNSA. The CDR3 nucleotides are TGTGCCAGCAGCTTAGTAGCGGTTAACTATGGCTACACCTTC. This gives the protein CASSLVAVNYGYTF. Drawing the rest from reference TRBV7-2 and TRBJ1-2, the complete variable domain is GAGVSQSPSNKVTEKGKDVELRCDPISGHTALYWYRQSLGQGLEFLIYFQGNSAPDKSGLPSDRFSAERTGGSVSTLTIQRTQQEDSAVYLCASSLVAVNYGYTFGSGTRLTVV.

This clone was counted once. The chain couples TRBV9 to TRBJ2-7, with TRBD1 matching 9 bases. CDR1 and CDR2 (germline): SGDLS, YYNGEE. J was trimmed by 4 bases and V by 4 bases; bases with no gene match: 6. The CDR3 has 14 residues. The CDR3 DNA reads as TGTGCCAGCAGCCCTAGGACAGGGGCGTACGAGCAGTACTTC. Its translation is CASSPRTGAYEQYF.

The chain is built from TRBV21-1 and TRBJ2-3; the table's D call TRBD2 went unverified against the DNA. TRBV21-1 is designated a pseudogene. There are 15 residues in the CDR3. This CDR3 reads CASSRLAGEGDTQYF. CDR3 DNA sequence: TGTGCCAGCAGCAGACTAGCGGGAGAAGGAGATACGCAGTATTTT.

V gene TRBV7-8 combines with J gene TRBJ1-1, with unresolved D. CDR1 is SGHVS and CDR2 is FQNEAQ in the germline V gene. Trimming removed 3 bases at V and 3 bases at J, with 11 bases between. The length of the CDR3 is 14 residues. The CDR3 sequence: CASSFLQRDTEAFF. CDR3 nucleotides: TGTGCCAGCAGCTTCTTGCAAAGGGACACTGAAGCTTTCTTT.

The genes are TRBV7-9 and TRBJ2-7; D might be TRBD1 (6 bases). Germline V gene sequence: CDR1 SEHNR, CDR2 FQNEAQ (reference sequence). The CDR3 covers 12 residues. Trimming took 3 bases from V and 7 from J, leaving 10 bases between them. This CDR3 is CASSLGAKEQYF. CDR3 bases: TGTGCCAGCAGCTTGGGGGCGAAGGAGCAGTACTTC.

The V call is TRBV30, the J call TRBJ2-7, with D possibly matching TRBD1 (5 bases). The CDR3 is 15 amino acids. Germline-derived CDR1 and CDR2 are GTSNPN and SVGIG (reference sequence). Trimming left V 8 bases short and J 4 bases short, with 24 bases between. As DNA, the CDR3 is TGTGCCGGGGCCCCCTTAGGGCAGGGTTTGTACGAGCAGTACTTC. Residues: CAGAPLGQGLYEQYF.

The chain joins TRBV28 to TRBJ2-1; 10 positions agree with TRBD2. Germline lookup yields CDR1 MDHEN and CDR2 SYDVKM. V was pared by 3 bases and J by 0 bases, with 5 bases of the junction left unmatched. This CDR3 is 17 amino acids long. The CDR3 DNA follows: TGTGCCAGCAGTTTGTCACTAGCGGGGAGCTCCTACAATGAGCAGTTCTTC. Its translation: CASSLSLAGSSYNEQFF.

This clone was recorded only once. The chain carries TRBV6-5 and TRBJ2-5; D gene unclear. The germline CDR1 and CDR2 sequences are MNHEY and SVGAGI. With 0 bases removed from V and 5 bases from J, the gap between germline ends came to 7 bases. The CDR3 totals 13 residues. DNA of the CDR3: TGTGCCAGCAGTTACTCATGGATGGAGACCCAGTACTTC. It specifies CASSYSWMETQYF.

In nucleotides, the CDR3 is TGTGCCAGCAGCTTAGGACAGACTCCTAACTATGGCTACACCTTC. Translated: CASSLGQTPNYGYTF. The gene calls are TRBV7-8 and TRBJ1-2, with a weak D call TRBD1 (5 bases). Between the trimmed V and J ends, which lost 1 base and 0 bases, there was a span of 9 bases. This CDR3 spans 15 amino acids. Germline CDR1 is SGHVS and CDR2 is FQNEAQ.

V gene TRBV9 combines with J gene TRBJ1-1; no firm D call. The CDR3 is 14 amino acids. Trimming took off 4 bases at V and 3 bases at J, with 13 bases between the two ends. Germline V gives CDR1 SGDLS, CDR2 YYNGEE. CDR3 in amino acids: CASSPPRDHTEAFF. The CDR3 region has the DNA TGTGCCAGCAGCCCCCCCCGGGATCACACTGAAGCTTTCTTT. Filled out from reference TRBV9 and TRBJ1-1, the complete variable domain reads DSGVTQTPKHLITATGQRVTLRCSPRSGDLSVYWYQQSLDQGLQFLIQYYNGEERAKGNILERFSAQQFPDLHSELNLSSLELGDSALYFCASSPPRDHTEAFFGQGTRLTVV.